The 4 T cell receptor beta chains in this list originate from one sample, sequenced in a study of blood T cells in healthy people across ages. It was with a sample-barcoded 5' primer and a J-beta primer mix that a second PCR of about 6 to 12 cycles was run. TCRdb processed the 5' RACE reads anew with MiXCR; each CDR3 protein has one entry. This table holds 1.5 million to 1.9 million distinct CDR3 sequences, 35% to 45% found once. Material for sequencing was blood. The receptors here all came from a woman aged 18-29 years in good health.

Only a few counts were recorded for this clonotype. The J gene is TRBJ1-2, the V gene TRBV5-1; D gene uncertain. Between the trimmed V and J ends, which lost 3 bases and 8 bases, there was a span of 11 bases. Germline V gene lookup returns CDR1 SGHRS and CDR2 YFSETQ. The CDR3 is 12 amino acids. CDR3 region: CASSSSYWGYTF. CDR3 nucleotide sequence: TGCGCCAGCAGCTCATCGTATTGGGGCTACACCTTC.

This clonotype has a handful of counts. The rearrangement links TRBV7-2 to TRBJ2-1; D possibly corresponds to TRBD2 (6 bases). CDR1 is SGHTA, CDR2 FQGNSA, per germline. This CDR3 is built from 14 residues. V was clipped by 2 bases and J by 4 bases, with 9 bases between them. The CDR3 is CASSLRRVYNEQFF. The CDR3 DNA reads as TGTGCCAGCAGCTTAAGGAGGGTTTACAATGAGCAGTTCTTC. Combining the CDR3 with reference TRBV7-2 and TRBJ2-1 gives the whole variable domain GAGVSQSPSNKVTEKGKDVELRCDPISGHTALYWYRQSLGQGLEFLIYFQGNSAPDKSGLPSDRFSAERTGGSVSTLTIQRTQQEDSAVYLCASSLRRVYNEQFFGPGTRLTVL.

This clonotype was seen once. This chain uses TRBV20-1 with TRBJ2-7, with a possible D match to TRBD2 (6 bases). The J call may be mistaken, given a closer DNA end match to TRBJ2-5. Germline CDR1 DFQATT, CDR2 SNEGSKA (reference sequence). The length of the CDR3 is 13 residues. This CDR3 is CSASRTMQETQYF. Written as DNA, the CDR3 is TGCAGTGCTAGTAGGACTATGCAAGAGACCCAGTACTTC.

This sequence joins TRBV28 and TRBJ2-7; the match to TRBD2 covers 7 bases. This CDR3 spans 15 amino acids. Germline assignment: CDR1 MDHEN and CDR2 SYDVKM. The V and J ends lost 4 bases and 2 bases, in that order; junction bases with no gene match: 8. The CDR3 protein is CASSSPGEGAYEQYF. CDR3 sequence (DNA): TGTGCCAGCAGTTCCCCCGGGGAGGGCGCCTACGAGCAGTACTTC.